The entry below gives a single T cell receptor (beta chain) sequence along with its context. No antigen is known for it. No qualities accompany the bases; no much larger clone lies one base away. The donors were healthy, HIV-negative adults who had no recently reported acute infections or vaccinations. Only Caucasian adults living in Nashville, Tennessee, USA were represented among the donors. CD4+ T cells were enriched through magnetic negative selection, after which naive cells were positively selected on CD45RA and the remaining negative fraction served as the memory subset. Blood was obtained by leukapheresis, after which PBMCs were separated by Ficoll-Histopaque density gradient centrifugation and cryopreserved in liquid nitrogen vapor phase. Analytical flow cytometry was used to check the purity and quantity of every magnetically sorted T cell population. Genomic DNA was isolated from each sorted fraction and quantified by UV absorbance on a Nanodrop 2000c.

This entry comes from a study of shared clonotypes between healthy human individuals (dated by TCRdb to the early 2020s). Looking at the study overall: The cohort comprised a couple of women and a few men aged 18 to 49 years. For each donor, three plates each were used for CD4 naive and CD4 memory, two plates were used for CD8 naive, and one plate was used for CD8 memory. To estimate repertoire size and how much clonotype sharing occurs between individuals, the study deeply sequenced the blood TCR repertoires of roughly 5 healthy adults. Libraries were prepared and TCR repertoires were sequenced by different laboratories using diverse techniques, in order to increase sequencing depth and limit assay-specific biases. Per donor, leukapheresis produced somewhere between about 0.8 and 9 billion PBMCs.

Beyond this particular receptor, the publication reports: Rarefaction of sorted-subset datasets indicated incomplete sequencing despite the large sequencing depth. The genetic and exposure-history diversity represented was limited by the small number of donors. Based on pairwise subsampling, the degree of clonotype sharing among donors was expected to be affected by sequencing depth. Higher generation probabilities were observed for clonotypes shared by all four sorted-subset donors than for non-shared clonotypes. Larger estimated clonotype richness was generally found for naive subsets than for memory subsets. Sampling was limited to blood, and TCR repertoires in tissue likely differ from TCR repertoires in blood. Around 5% of naive CD4, approximately 3.7% of naive CD8, 2% to 2.5% of memory CD4, and about 0.4% of memory CD8 clonotypes were shared across several donors.

Reading the germline V gene gives CDR1 SGDLS and CDR2 YYNGEE. Relative to germline, V is 0 bases shorter and J is 4 bases shorter, with 13 bases between their ends. There are 15 amino acids in the CDR3, from cysteine to phenylalanine inclusive. The only DNA kept is the CDR3, 45 bases in frame from the first base. TCR CDR3 regions were amplified from genomic DNA by multiplex PCR using the deep immunoSEQ assay. Extracted genomic DNA from each cell subset was spread evenly across all wells of several immunoSEQ 96-well plates, with each plate serving as a replicate. For sorted subsets, each replicate PCR was loaded with about 0.2 ug genomic DNA, equivalent to 25,000 to 35,000 T cell genomes. The purified libraries were quantified using a Qubit 3.0 fluorometer, sized with a Bioanalyzer 2100, and then quantified again using the KAPA Library Quantification kit. Each immunoSEQ 96-well plate was sequenced on its own single-read 150-cycle Illumina NextSeq 550 flow cell. As for the authors' bioinformatics: The immunoSEQ output contained only junctional sequences without quality scores, so filtering could not match that applied to full-length reads. To assign V/J genes and CDR3, sequences were annotated against IMGT germline references using PyIR, a Python wrapper for IgBLAST v1.9. Reads with weak V/J assignments (E-value above 1e-6), missing CDR3, stop codons, out-of-frame junctions, or ambiguous translated residues were removed. V3J clonotypes were defined as sequences sharing an identical inferred V gene, J gene, and CDR3 amino acid sequence. Percentage overlap between repertoires was calculated by dividing the number of shared unique clonotypes by the size of the smaller repertoire. Repertoire richness was assessed with RTK rarefaction, the Chao1 estimator, and Recon v2.1 estimates of unobserved clonotypes. Generation probabilities for all TCRbeta clonotypes obtained by the gDNA method from four donors were computed using OLGA. Entries here come from immuneACCESS through TCRdb and include only in-frame sequences with V and J called. Some clones fail to appear in such tables; in the studies checked, an unresolved V gene covers under half of the shortfall, and the cause of the remainder is unknown. V and J calls and clone size follow that table, whereas D and trimming were derived from the DNA. For this sample there are some 2,500,000 clones; roughly 93% appear just once. More than 0.35% of the sample goes to the ten largest clones.

The sequence was collected from a man between 18 and 35 years old in good health. Some clones in this sample may be carry-over from other donors' samples. The chain employs TRBV9 and TRBJ2-5, with the D gene not confidently named. Input material: naive CD4+ T cells from PBMCs. What this sample's cell subset or site label stands for: CD45RA+ positively selected. The DNA sequence is TGTGCCAGCAGCGTAGGGGCTAGTCAGGTAGAGACCCAGTACTTC. Translated, it gives CASSVGASQVETQYF.